The present entry profiles one TCR beta chain with its context. Its antigen is currently unknown. This entry belongs to a study of cytomegalovirus exposure and HLA in healthy donors. Points from the study as a whole: Most TCR sequences showed up rarely, but some public TCRs showed up in many donors. Investigators reported 150 to 200 TCR beta chains as tied to cytomegalovirus.

J lost 8 bases, V lost 5 bases, and 7 bases had no gene match. This CDR3 contains 15 residues. Germline V gene sequence: CDR1 SGHTA, CDR2 FQGNSA. Measured with immunoSEQ multiplex PCR; TCRdb has only the in-frame clones, and not every one. The sample yields under 140,000 clones, roughly 89% seen once. The chain links TRBV7-2 to TRBJ1-4, with TRBD1 matching 11 bases. The receptor was derived from a woman under 30 in good health and CMV-seronegative. Sequences were obtained from PBMCs. CDR3 in amino acids: CASSPRTGGWEKLFF. The CDR3 DNA sequence: TGTGCCAGCAGCCCCCGGACAGGGGGCTGGGAAAAACTGTTTTTT.